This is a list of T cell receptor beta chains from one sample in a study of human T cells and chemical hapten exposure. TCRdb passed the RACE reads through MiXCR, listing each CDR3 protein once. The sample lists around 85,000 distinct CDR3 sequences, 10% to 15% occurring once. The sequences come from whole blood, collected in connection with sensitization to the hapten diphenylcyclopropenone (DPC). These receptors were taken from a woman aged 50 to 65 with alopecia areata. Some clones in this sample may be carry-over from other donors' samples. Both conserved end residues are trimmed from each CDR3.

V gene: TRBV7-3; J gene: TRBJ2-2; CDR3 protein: ASSLAGGPGGELF
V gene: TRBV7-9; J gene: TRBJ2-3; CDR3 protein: ASSLTAHTQY
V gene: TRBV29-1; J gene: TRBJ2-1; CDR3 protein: SADRGFFNEQF
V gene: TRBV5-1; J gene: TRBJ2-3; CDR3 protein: ASSSAGGPERADTQY
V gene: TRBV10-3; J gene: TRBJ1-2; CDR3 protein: AISEGSGYT
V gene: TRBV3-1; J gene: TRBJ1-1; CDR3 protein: ASSQDLATGGNTEAF
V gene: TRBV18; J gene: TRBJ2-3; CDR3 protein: ASSPLADSTDTQY
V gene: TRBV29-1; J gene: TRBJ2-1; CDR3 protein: SVEGVLVQGQF
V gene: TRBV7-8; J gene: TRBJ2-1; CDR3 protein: ASSLMIGGWDEQF
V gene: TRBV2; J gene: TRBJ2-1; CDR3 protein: ASSDSGASYNEQF
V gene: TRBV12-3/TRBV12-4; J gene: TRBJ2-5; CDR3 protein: ASTVGAQETQY
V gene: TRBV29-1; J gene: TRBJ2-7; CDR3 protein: SVVRVLYEQY
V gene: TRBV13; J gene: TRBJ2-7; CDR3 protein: ASSLGGVSSYEQY
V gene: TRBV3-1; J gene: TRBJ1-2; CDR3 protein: ASSQVGDSGYT
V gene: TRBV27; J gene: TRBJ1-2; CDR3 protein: ASRTANYGYT
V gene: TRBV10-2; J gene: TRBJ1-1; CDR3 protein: ASSGDHGFLSNTEAF
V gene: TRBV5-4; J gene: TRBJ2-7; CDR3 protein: ASARQGGRSYEQY
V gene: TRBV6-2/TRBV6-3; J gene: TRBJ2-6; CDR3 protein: ASSPSGPASGANVLT
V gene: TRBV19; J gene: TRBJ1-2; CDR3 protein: ASSIGVGTARLYGYT
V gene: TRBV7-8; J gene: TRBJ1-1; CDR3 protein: ASSSREGTEAF
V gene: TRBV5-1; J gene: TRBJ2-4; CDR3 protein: ASSFGQGPFLGDIQY
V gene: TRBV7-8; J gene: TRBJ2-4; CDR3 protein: ASSPAIGKNIQY
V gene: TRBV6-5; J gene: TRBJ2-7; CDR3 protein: ASSTYRDGPYEQY
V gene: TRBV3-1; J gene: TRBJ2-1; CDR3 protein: ASSQDTAGGDEQF
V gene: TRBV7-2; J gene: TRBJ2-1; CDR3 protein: ASSPRMRGGLDEQF
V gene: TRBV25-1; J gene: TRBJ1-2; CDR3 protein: AINRASYGYT
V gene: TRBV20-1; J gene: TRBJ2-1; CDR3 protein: SARDFGTSGRAREQF
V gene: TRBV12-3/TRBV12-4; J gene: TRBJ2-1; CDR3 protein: ASSLRDSRNEQF
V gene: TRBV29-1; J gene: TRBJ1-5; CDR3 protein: SVRGHNQPQH
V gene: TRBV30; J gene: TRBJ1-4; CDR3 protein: VGERQQEKLF
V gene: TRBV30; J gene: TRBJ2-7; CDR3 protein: AWSVGLANAEQY
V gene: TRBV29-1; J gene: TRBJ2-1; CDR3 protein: SVVPVNEQF
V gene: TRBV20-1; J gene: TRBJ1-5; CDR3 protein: SASLSNQPQH
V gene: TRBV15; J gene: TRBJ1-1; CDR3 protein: ATSREGYTEAF
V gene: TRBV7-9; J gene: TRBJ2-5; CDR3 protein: ASSLRGSEETQY
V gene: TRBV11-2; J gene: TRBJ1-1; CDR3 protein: ASSLDQRTEAF
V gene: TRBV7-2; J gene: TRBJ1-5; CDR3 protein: ASSTDRGTQPQH
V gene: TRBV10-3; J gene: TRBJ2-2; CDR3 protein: AISPGGDTGELF
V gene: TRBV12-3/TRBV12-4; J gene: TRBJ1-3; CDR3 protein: ASSLSTGNTIY
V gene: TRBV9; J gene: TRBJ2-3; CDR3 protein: ASSPQRERTDTQY
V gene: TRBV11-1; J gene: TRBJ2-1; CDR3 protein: ASSLMSTSGRDEQF
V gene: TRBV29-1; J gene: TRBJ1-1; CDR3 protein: SVGLNTEAF
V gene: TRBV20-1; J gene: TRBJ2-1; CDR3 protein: SAERTGNEQF
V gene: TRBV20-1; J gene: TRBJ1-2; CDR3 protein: SARDFYGYT
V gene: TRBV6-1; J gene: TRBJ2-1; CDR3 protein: ASSGYRARNEQF
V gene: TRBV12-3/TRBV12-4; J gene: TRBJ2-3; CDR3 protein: ASSLLAGSKESQY
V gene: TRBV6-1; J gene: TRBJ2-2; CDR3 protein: ASSLSGDGGELF
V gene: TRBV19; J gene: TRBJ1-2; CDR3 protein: ASSIGHGNGYT
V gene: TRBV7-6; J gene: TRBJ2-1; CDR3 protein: ASSPWQGRNEQF
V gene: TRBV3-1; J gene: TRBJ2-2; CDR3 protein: ASSRLATTPNTGELF
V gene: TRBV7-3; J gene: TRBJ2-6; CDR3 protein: ASSLTGISPSGANVLT
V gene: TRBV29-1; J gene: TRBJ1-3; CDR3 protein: SVEGGAGNTIY
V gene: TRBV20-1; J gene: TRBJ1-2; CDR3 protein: SARHSVGYLSGYT
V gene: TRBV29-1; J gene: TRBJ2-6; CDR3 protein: SVEVATGANVLT
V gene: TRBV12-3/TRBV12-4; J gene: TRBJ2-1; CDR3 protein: ASSLAAGRNEQF
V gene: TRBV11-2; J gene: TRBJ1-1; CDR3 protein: ASSPNFVMNTEAF
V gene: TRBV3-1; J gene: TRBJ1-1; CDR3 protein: ASSFWGTEAF
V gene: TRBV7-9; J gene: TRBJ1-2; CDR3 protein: ASSPPGRIYGYT
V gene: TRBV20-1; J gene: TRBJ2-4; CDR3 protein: SARDRVRKDIQY